These T cell receptor beta chains were read from a single sample in a study of cytomegalovirus exposure and HLA in healthy donors. Clones were read by immunoSEQ multiplex PCR, and TCRdb kept only the in-frame ones, dropping some. Here the sample spans around 210,000 clones, more than 75% being singletons. The sequenced sample was PBMCs. The source is a male donor in good health and CMV-seropositive. Each CDR3 is given with its conserved first and last residue. The order of the fields is CDR3 DNA, CDR3 protein, D gene, J gene, clone size, V gene. A D gene is named only where the DNA matches it firmly. The listing skips clone size in some rows; elsewhere it reads once, few, many or a size class.

TGCGCCAGCAGCTTGGATGGCAGGGACATAAATGGCTACACCTTC CASSLDGRDINGYTF . TRBJ1-2 . TRBV5-1
TGTTCCAGCATCCCTGGGGGGGGCAGCTTGAACACTGAAGCTTTCTTT CSSIPGGGSLNTEAFF . TRBJ1-1 . TRBV7-9
TGCAGCGTTTGGATTATGGGAGCTGGGTTAGGAGAGACCCAGTACTTC CSVWIMGAGLGETQYF . TRBJ2-5 . TRBV29-1
TGTGCCAGCGGGTTACAGGGGAACGAGCAGTACTTC CASGLQGNEQYF TRBD1 TRBJ2-7 . TRBV9
TGCAGCGTTGTATCGGGTTCCACAGATACGCAGTATTTT CSVVSGSTDTQYF . TRBJ2-3 once TRBV29-1
TGTGCCAGCAGCGTAGAGGGTCTAGCGGGACGTGCTAGCACAGATACGCAGTATTTT CASSVEGLAGRASTDTQYF TRBD2 TRBJ2-3 . TRBV9
TGTGCCAGCTCACCAACGCAGTCTGCTGGAAACACCATATATTTT CASSPTQSAGNTIYF . TRBJ1-3 . TRBV18
TGTGCCAGTCGACAGGGACAGGGAAATGCTGAAGCTTTCTTT CASRQGQGNAEAFF TRBD1 TRBJ1-1 . TRBV13
TGTGCCAGCAGCTCAGGGTTTAAGCCTGAGCAGTACTTC CASSSGFKPEQYF . TRBJ2-7 few TRBV7-9
TGTGCCTGGAGTGTACGTCCGGCGGGACTAGCGGGAGCCCAAAACATTCAGTACTTC CAWSVRPAGLAGAQNIQYF TRBD2 TRBJ2-4 . TRBV30
TGTGCCAGCAGACTACAGGAGATTATGAACACTGAAGCTTTCTTT CASRLQEIMNTEAFF . TRBJ1-1 . TRBV6-1
TGTGCCAGTAGTATTGCGGGGAGATCTGGAAACACCATATATTTT CASSIAGRSGNTIYF . TRBJ1-3 . TRBV19
TGTGCCAGCATATCCGTGGTGGGGGGTTACAATGAGCAGTTCTTC CASISVVGGYNEQFF . TRBJ2-1 . TRBV6-1
TGTGCCAGCAGGGAACAATTTTATAATTCACCCCTCCACTTT CASREQFYNSPLHF . TRBJ1-6 once TRBV6-1
TGTGCCAGCAGCTTCTCCGGGGACTATACCTACGAGCAGTACTTC CASSFSGDYTYEQYF TRBD2 TRBJ2-7 . TRBV5-5